The subject of this entry is one T cell receptor (beta chain). This specimen belongs to a study of blood T cell repertoires in COVID-19. The method was immunoSEQ multiplex PCR; TCRdb's version includes in-frame clones alone and lacks a portion of them. Among around 330,000 clones listed, around 86% were seen once. The CDR3 totals 14 residues. The ends were cut back, 5 bases at V and 2 bases at J, with 11 bases in the middle. The germline V gene has CDR1 SNHLY and CDR2 FYNNEI. Sequenced sample: PBMCs or T cells enriched from blood (not recorded which). The chain employs TRBV2 and TRBJ2-3; D may be TRBD2 (6 bases). The sequence derives from a man in his 60s who had recovered from COVID-19. Here the CDR3 reads CASSLSGPTDTQYF. For the CDR3, the DNA is TGTGCCAGCAGTCTTAGCGGACCCACAGATACGCAGTATTTT.